The 2 T cell receptor beta chains presented below share a single source sample, sequenced in a study of T cell responses to AZD1222 COVID-19 vaccine. Clones were read by immunoSEQ multiplex PCR, and TCRdb kept only the in-frame ones, dropping some. Among 90,000 to 120,000 clones listed, about 90% were seen once. The material sequenced was peripheral blood, taken on day 0 of AZD1222 vaccination. The source of these receptors is an adult in good health.

This sequence joins TRBV24-1 and TRBJ1-1; perhaps TRBD1 as D (5 bases). V lost 9 bases and J lost 1, with 11 bases in between. From germline, CDR1 is KGHDR and CDR2 SFDVKD. The CDR3 runs 13 residues. The CDR3 region has the DNA TGTGCCACCCGGGACTCAGAGAACACTGAAGCTTTCTTT. Translation: CATRDSENTEAFF.

This clone was seen only once. The V call is TRBV30, the J call TRBJ1-6; no firm D call. This CDR3 region has 17 residues. Trimming took off 1 base at V and 0 bases at J, with 13 bases between the two ends. The germline V gene encodes CDR1 GTSNPN and CDR2 SVGIG (reference sequence). CDR3 amino acids: CAWSALYGSSYNSPLHF. The CDR3 DNA follows: TGTGCCTGGAGTGCCCTCTACGGGAGCTCCTATAATTCACCCCTCCACTTT.